A selection of T cell receptor beta chains follows, all from one sample in a study of T cells after yellow fever vaccination. TCRdb redid the calling of the 5' RACE reads with MiXCR, one entry per CDR3 protein. The data show 310,000 or so distinct CDR3 sequences, around 7% seen once. The sequencing here drew on PBMCs, taken approximately 47 days after the first yellow fever vaccination. These receptor sequences come from a man between 18 and 35 years old who received the YFV17D yellow fever vaccine. Each CDR3 is given with its conserved first and last residue. The order of the fields is D gene, J gene, clone size, V gene, CDR3 protein, CDR3 DNA. The D gene is left open where the match is weak. Size is omitted from some rows. Given values are once, few, many or a class for expanded clones.

D: .; J: TRBJ2-3; size: many; V: TRBV3-1; CDR3: CASSLSSGINTDTQYF; DNA: TGTGCCAGCAGCCTTTCTTCAGGGATCAACACAGATACGCAGTATTTT
D: .; J: TRBJ2-3; size: few; V: TRBV28; CDR3: CTTSGVRTNTDTQYF; DNA: TGTACCACCTCGGGGGTTCGGACAAACACAGATACGCAGTATTTT
D: .; J: TRBJ1-3; size: .; V: TRBV10-3; CDR3: CAITSSGNTIYF; DNA: TGTGCCATCACCAGCTCTGGAAACACCATATATTTT
D: .; J: TRBJ1-2; size: .; V: TRBV15; CDR3: CATSRGGGYGYTF; DNA: TGTGCCACCAGCAGAGGGGGAGGTTATGGCTACACCTTC
D: .; J: TRBJ1-2; size: many; V: TRBV7-9; CDR3: CASSLGQGGYGYTF; DNA: TGTGCCAGCAGCTTAGGTCAGGGCGGCTATGGCTACACCTTC
D: .; J: TRBJ2-2; size: many; V: TRBV6-6; CDR3: CASSYQAPLRTGELFF; DNA: TGTGCCAGCAGTTACCAGGCGCCGCTACGGACCGGGGAGCTGTTTTTT
D: TRBD1; J: TRBJ1-1; size: many; V: TRBV4-3; CDR3: CASSPWTGYKAFF; DNA: TGCGCCAGCAGCCCCTGGACAGGGTATAAAGCTTTCTTT
D: TRBD2; J: TRBJ2-1; size: many; V: TRBV7-8; CDR3: CASNPRGRGTVNEQFF; DNA: TGTGCCAGCAATCCTAGAGGGAGGGGAACTGTGAATGAGCAGTTCTTC
D: .; J: TRBJ1-1; size: few; V: TRBV27; CDR3: CASSSGLGNTEAFF; DNA: TGTGCCAGCAGTTCGGGACTCGGGAACACTGAAGCTTTCTTT
D: .; J: TRBJ1-6; size: .; V: TRBV5-1; CDR3: CASRHSGENSPLHF; DNA: TGCGCCAGCCGCCATAGCGGGGAAAATTCACCCCTCCACTTT
D: .; J: TRBJ2-4; size: .; V: TRBV5-1; CDR3: CASHLSKNIQYF; DNA: TGCGCCAGTCACCTCTCCAAAAACATTCAGTACTTC
D: .; J: TRBJ2-5; size: .; V: TRBV2; CDR3: CASSDFKSSRETQYF; DNA: TGTGCCAGCAGTGATTTTAAGAGCTCCCGGGAGACCCAGTACTTC
D: .; J: TRBJ2-1; size: many; V: TRBV7-8; CDR3: CASTLTGGPPYNEQFF; DNA: TGTGCCAGCACCCTTACCGGGGGCCCCCCCTACAATGAGCAGTTCTTC
D: .; J: TRBJ2-2; size: many; V: TRBV4-3; CDR3: CASSQDPTGELFF; DNA: TGCGCCAGCAGCCAAGATCCAACCGGGGAGCTGTTTTTT
D: .; J: TRBJ2-3; size: .; V: TRBV5-4; CDR3: CASSLGTVRQYF; DNA: TGTGCCAGCAGCTTGGGAACAGTAAGGCAGTATTTT
D: .; J: TRBJ1-5; size: few; V: TRBV5-4; CDR3: CASSGSHRNDSNQPQHF; DNA: TGTGCCAGCAGCGGGTCCCACAGGAACGATAGCAATCAGCCCCAGCATTTT
D: .; J: TRBJ1-6; size: .; V: TRBV20-1; CDR3: CSALDGSNSPLHF; DNA: TGCAGTGCTCTCGACGGATCTAATTCACCCCTCCACTTT
D: TRBD2; J: TRBJ2-5; size: few; V: TRBV7-8; CDR3: CASSPSGGSASTLETQYF; DNA: TGTGCCAGCAGCCCTTCGGGGGGAAGCGCCTCGACGTTGGAGACCCAGTACTTC
D: TRBD2; J: TRBJ2-1; size: .; V: TRBV25-1; CDR3: CASSDYGSSGYNEQFF; DNA: TGTGCCAGCAGCGACTACGGGTCTAGCGGTTACAATGAGCAGTTCTTC
D: .; J: TRBJ2-2; size: many; V: TRBV5-4; CDR3: CATAQGSGTGELFF; DNA: TGTGCCACAGCCCAGGGGTCAGGCACCGGGGAGCTGTTTTTT
D: .; J: TRBJ1-2; size: few; V: TRBV7-2; CDR3: CASSPFQSGGYTF; DNA: TGTGCCAGCAGCCCCTTCCAGAGTGGTGGCTACACCTTC
D: .; J: TRBJ2-1; size: .; V: TRBV7-8; CDR3: CASSPRFRNEQFF; DNA: TGTGCCAGCAGCCCCCGTTTCCGAAATGAGCAGTTCTTC
D: .; J: TRBJ2-3; size: many; V: TRBV7-2; CDR3: CASSLGGLQATQYF; DNA: TGTGCCAGCAGCTTAGGGGGACTTCAAGCTACGCAGTATTTT
D: .; J: TRBJ2-1; size: many; V: TRBV3-1; CDR3: CASSENHNEQFF; DNA: TGTGCCAGCAGCGAAAATCACAATGAGCAGTTCTTC
D: TRBD1; J: TRBJ2-7; size: .; V: TRBV11-2; CDR3: CASSLGTGGEQYF; DNA: TGTGCCAGCAGCTTAGGGACAGGGGGCGAGCAGTACTTC
D: .; J: TRBJ2-7; size: few; V: TRBV12-3/TRBV12-4; CDR3: CASSPSSGTAKLRQYF; DNA: TGTGCCAGCAGCCCTAGCTCCGGGACCGCGAAATTAAGGCAGTACTTC
D: .; J: TRBJ1-2; size: .; V: TRBV28; CDR3: CASSPYSFYGYTF; DNA: TGTGCCAGCAGTCCTTACAGTTTCTATGGCTACACCTTC